One sample yielded the 23 T cell receptor beta chains listed below, sequenced in a study of neurological immune-mediated disorders (dated by TCRdb to about 2019). The method behind the library was 5' RACE. Instrument used: Illumina HiSeq 2500. TCRdb trimmed public reads at Q25 via fastp, called clones via MiXCR and kept in-frame beta chains. A single entry per CDR3 protein holds the most common genes and DNA from its merged rows. The sample profile shows about 71,000 distinct CDR3 sequences; 3.4% of them were found once. The ten largest make up over 3.5% of the sample. Sequencing was performed on PBMCs. Every receptor here comes from a man between 35 and 55 years old with multiple sclerosis.

There are many counts of this clonotype. The CDR3 sequence is CASSFRENQPQHF. The CDR3, as DNA: TGTGCCAGCAGTTTCCGCGAAAATCAGCCCCAGCATTTT. The rearrangement links TRBV12-3 or TRBV12-4 to TRBJ1-5; no firm D call. The CDR3 length is 13 residues. The V and J ends lost 3 bases and 4 bases respectively, with 7 bases between them.

This clonotype was recorded many times. The CDR3 DNA reads TGTGCCAGCAGCTACAGACTAGCGGGCACAGATACGCAGTATTTT. It is translated as CASSYRLAGTDTQYF. The rearrangement uses TRBV9 and TRBJ2-3; 9 positions agree with TRBD2. The CDR3 spans 15 residues. V was pared by 4 bases and J by 1 base, with 4 bases of the junction left unmatched. Germline CDR1 SGDLS, CDR2 YYNGEE.

This clonotype has at least ten counts. This sequence joins TRBV11-3 and TRBJ2-2, with a tentative D call TRBD1 (6 bases). Per germline, CDR1 SGHNT and CDR2 YENEEA. V lost 1 base, J lost 5 bases, and 8 bases lay in between. The CDR3 is 14 residues long. The CDR3 sequence: CASSLAQGTGELFF. In nucleotides, the CDR3 is TGTGCCAGCAGCTTAGCTCAGGGGACCGGGGAGCTGTTTTTT.

This clonotype was seen many times. This sequence joins TRBV5-1 and TRBJ1-1, with D uncertain. V was shortened by 4 bases and J by 7 bases, with 14 bases between the two germline ends. This CDR3 is built from 13 residues. CDR1 SGHRS and CDR2 YFSETQ come from the germline V gene. CDR3 region: CASSQLTRGEAFF. The CDR3 DNA reads TGCGCCAGCAGCCAGCTGACCAGAGGTGAAGCTTTCTTT.

At least ten counts were recorded for this clonotype. This rearrangement joins TRBV7-6 to TRBJ2-3; 10 bases are a match to TRBD2. There are 16 residues in the CDR3. The germline V gene has CDR1 SGHVS and CDR2 FNYEAQ. The V and J ends lost 1 base and 4 bases, in that order; junction bases with no gene match: 5. The CDR3 sequence is CASSLGSSGSSDTQYF. Written as DNA, the CDR3 is TGTGCCAGCAGCTTAGGGTCTAGCGGGAGTTCAGATACGCAGTATTTT.

This clonotype was observed at least ten times. V is TRBV5-1 and J is TRBJ1-6, with TRBD1 matching 8 bases. Germline CDR1 and CDR2: SGHRS and YFSETQ. V dropped 3 bases and J dropped 14; count of bases not matched to a gene: 13. The CDR3 has 15 residues. This chain's CDR3 is CASSSDRGWATTLHF. The DNA of the CDR3 is TGCGCCAGCAGCTCAGACAGGGGATGGGCAACGACCCTCCACTTT.

This clonotype showed up many times. The rearrangement links TRBV20-1 to TRBJ2-6; TRBD2 agrees at 12 bases. Trimming at V came to 6 bases and at J to 4 bases, leaving 10 bases not matched to a gene. The CDR3 totals 17 residues. Germline-derived CDR1 and CDR2 are DFQATT and SNEGSKA (reference sequence). CDR3: CSAPTSGSLGGANVLTF. Written as DNA, the CDR3 is TGCAGTGCGCCGACTAGCGGGAGTCTAGGAGGGGCCAACGTCCTGACTTTC.

In its sample, this clonotype was seen many times. CDR3 nucleotide sequence: TGTGCCAGCAGTTACTCGGTGGCGGATTGGGATCTAGGCGGGGAGCTGTTTTTT. Translation: CASSYSVADWDLGGELFF. The rearrangement joins TRBV6-6 to TRBJ2-2; D remains unclear. V gave up 0 bases and J gave up 7 bases, with 21 bases separating them. Germline values: CDR1 MNHNY, CDR2 SVGAGI (reference sequence). The CDR3 extends over 18 amino acids.

This clonotype occurred many times. The chain has TRBV20-1 and TRBJ2-5, with D tentatively TRBD2 (5 bases). The CDR3 length is 13 residues. V shed 6 bases and J shed 0 bases, with 11 bases lying between them. CDR1 is DFQATT, CDR2 SNEGSKA, per germline (reference sequence). CDR3 loop: CSATSDYQETQYF. Here the CDR3 DNA reads TGCAGTGCCACTTCGGACTACCAAGAGACCCAGTACTTC.

This clonotype was recorded many times. DNA of the CDR3: TGTGCCAGCAGCTTAGTCGTGGCACCTCCGAACACTGAAGCTTTCTTT. Protein sequence: CASSLVVAPPNTEAFF. The genes are TRBV7-8 and TRBJ1-1; D gene uncertain. This CDR3 spans 16 amino acids. The germline CDR1 and CDR2 sequences are SGHVS and FQNEAQ. With 1 base removed from V and 1 base from J, the gap between germline ends came to 13 bases.

Comment on this clonotype: A clone one base away is much larger, so this may be a read error. The rearrangement joins TRBV27 to TRBJ1-2, with TRBD1 matching over 7 bases. The CDR3 covers 15 residues. Per the germline V gene, CDR1 is MNHEY and CDR2 is SMNVEV (reference sequence). CDR3 DNA: TGTGCCAACAGTCCCGGCGGAGGGGGCTTCTATGGCTACACCTTC. It translates to CANSPGGGGFYGYTF.

This clonotype was seen ten or more times. V and J are TRBV2 and TRBJ2-2, with D possibly TRBD1 on 5 matching bases. Trimming cost V 7 bases and J 2 bases, with 11 bases left between them. Per the germline V gene, CDR1 is SNHLY and CDR2 is FYNNEI. CDR3 length: 14 residues. CDR3 region: CASTWTPNTGELFF. In nucleotides, the CDR3 is TGTGCCAGCACCTGGACACCCAACACCGGGGAGCTGTTTTTT. The entire variable domain, with the rest obtained from reference TRBV2 and TRBJ2-2, is as follows: EPEVTQTPSHQVTQMGQEVILRCVPISNHLYFYWYRQILGQKVEFLVSFYNNEISEKSEIFDDQFSVERPDGSNFTLKIRSTKLEDSAMYFCASTWTPNTGELFFGEGSRLTVL.

This clonotype has at least ten counts. The V gene is TRBV20-1, the J gene TRBJ1-2; a weak D match, TRBD1 (5 bases). V lost 6 bases and J lost 1, with 12 bases in between. This CDR3 has 13 amino acids. From germline, CDR1 is DFQATT and CDR2 SNEGSKA (reference sequence). The CDR3 reads CSARRDLNYGYTF. DNA for the CDR3: TGCAGTGCCCGGAGGGACCTTAACTATGGCTACACCTTC.

The gene calls are TRBV20-1 and TRBJ2-7; a weak D match, TRBD2 (6 bases). Trimming took off 3 bases at V and 1 base at J, with 16 bases between the two ends. The CDR3 length is 15 residues. Per the germline V gene, CDR1 is DFQATT and CDR2 is SNEGSKA (reference sequence). CDR3 sequence reads: CSARGGRSFSYEQYF. CDR3 in DNA: TGCAGTGCTAGGGGAGGCAGAAGCTTTTCCTACGAGCAGTACTTC.

This clonotype was detected many times. J is TRBJ2-3 and V is TRBV5-1, with D perhaps given as TRBD1 or TRBD2 (5 bases each). Germline assignment: CDR1 SGHRS and CDR2 YFSETQ. This CDR3 comprises 16 residues. Trimming stripped 4 bases from V and 3 bases from J, with 18 bases between. CDR3 residues: CASSAAGTVITDTQYF. The CDR3 bases are TGCGCCAGCAGCGCAGCCGGGACCGTAATTACAGATACGCAGTATTTT.

This clonotype was seen ten or more times. It may be a read error: a sequence one base away is much more abundant. V and J are TRBV7-9 and TRBJ1-2; tentative D call: TRBD1 (6 bases). CDR1 SEHNR and CDR2 FQNEAQ come from the germline V gene (reference sequence). The germline V and J ends were trimmed by 11 bases and 8 bases, with 24 bases remaining between them. This CDR3 contains 14 residues. As DNA, the CDR3 is TGTGCCTCCACGTATGCGGGGGGCGCTAAGGGCTACACCTTC. Amino acid sequence: CASTYAGGAKGYTF.

This clonotype was counted ten times or more. V is TRBV10-3 and J is TRBJ2-3, with no clear D. The CDR3 length is 18 residues. V was trimmed by 3 bases and J by 2 bases, leaving 21 bases between them. Per the germline V gene, CDR1 is ENHRY and CDR2 is SYGVKD. CDR3 sequence (DNA): TGTGCCATCAGTGACTTCGGCTCCCCCGCGATTGACACAGATACGCAGTATTTT. Its protein product is CAISDFGSPAIDTDTQYF.

This clonotype was observed at least ten times. The CDR3 DNA reads TGCGCCAGCAGCCAGGACGGCCGCACAGATACGCAGTATTTT. Amino acid sequence: CASSQDGRTDTQYF. The rearrangement joins TRBV5-1 to TRBJ2-3; D remains unclear. Between the trimmed V and J ends, which lost 4 bases and 1 base, there was a span of 10 bases. CDR1 SGHRS and CDR2 YFSETQ come from the germline V gene. The CDR3 has 14 residues. The full variable domain, rest sourced from reference TRBV5-1 and TRBJ2-3, is KAGVTQTPRYLIKTRGQQVTLSCSPISGHRSVSWYQQTPGQGLQFLFEYFSETQRNKGNFPGRFSGRQFSNSRSEMNVSTLELGDSALYLCASSQDGRTDTQYFGPGTRLTVL.

This clonotype was seen at least ten times. This rearrangement joins TRBV5-1 to TRBJ2-2, with D possibly matching TRBD2 (5 bases). The V end was cut by 3 bases, the J end by 6 bases, with 9 bases between. The CDR3 is 13 residues long. Germline V lookup: CDR1 SGHRS, CDR2 YFSETQ. CDR3: CASSSTSAGELFF. DNA for the CDR3: TGCGCCAGCAGCTCTACTAGTGCCGGGGAGCTGTTTTTT.

This clonotype came up many times. This chain joins TRBV5-6 and TRBJ2-6, with D possibly matching TRBD1 (6 bases). CDR1 SGHDT and CDR2 YYEEEE come from the germline V gene. There are 15 residues in the CDR3. Trimming removed 4 bases at V and 4 bases at J, with 12 bases between. CDR3 sequence reads: CASSPQGSGANVLTF. CDR3 nucleotide sequence: TGTGCCAGCAGCCCTCAGGGGTCCGGGGCCAACGTCCTGACTTTC.

This clonotype was recorded many times. The genes are TRBV20-1 and TRBJ2-1; D is uncertain. The CDR3 has 10 residues. Germline values: CDR1 DFQATT, CDR2 SNEGSKA (reference sequence). The ends were cut back, 0 bases at V and 6 bases at J, with 0 bases in the middle. DNA of the CDR3: TGCAGTGCTAGAGACAATGAGCAGTTCTTC. It specifies CSARDNEQFF.

This clonotype was recorded many times. The rearrangement joins TRBV29-1 to TRBJ1-3; D not certain. The CDR3 has 12 residues. With 4 bases removed from V and 1 base from J, the gap between germline ends came to 5 bases. Germline loops: CDR1 SQVTM, CDR2 ANQGSEA. This chain's CDR3 is CSVGTSGNTIYF. The CDR3 region has the DNA TGCAGCGTTGGGACTTCTGGAAACACCATATATTTT.

This clonotype has a count of ten or more. The chain has TRBV5-1 and TRBJ2-7, with a tentative D call TRBD2 (5 bases). The CDR3 runs 14 residues. Germline assignment: CDR1 SGHRS and CDR2 YFSETQ. V was shortened by 2 bases and J by 3 bases, with 12 bases between the two germline ends. CDR3 nucleotides: TGCGCCAGCAGCTTAGGCACTGGACTCTACGAGCAGTACTTC. The encoded protein is CASSLGTGLYEQYF.